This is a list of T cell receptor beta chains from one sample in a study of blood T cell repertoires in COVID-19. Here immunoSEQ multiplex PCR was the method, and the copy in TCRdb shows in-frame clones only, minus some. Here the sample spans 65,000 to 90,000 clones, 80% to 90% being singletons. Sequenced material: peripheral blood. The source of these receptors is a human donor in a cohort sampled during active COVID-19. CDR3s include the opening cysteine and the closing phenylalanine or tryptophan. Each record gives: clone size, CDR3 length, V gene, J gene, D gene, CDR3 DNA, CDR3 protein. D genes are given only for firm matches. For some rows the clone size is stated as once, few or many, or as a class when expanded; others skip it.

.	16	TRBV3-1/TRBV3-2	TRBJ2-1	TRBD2	TGTGCCAGCAGCCAGGCCGGGGGGATCGGGCCAGGTGAGCAGTTCTTC	CASSQAGGIGPGEQFF
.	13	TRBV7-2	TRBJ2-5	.	TGTGCCAGCAGCGTACGACAGCAAGAGACCCAGTACTTC	CASSVRQQETQYF
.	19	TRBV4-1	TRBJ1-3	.	TGCGCCAGCAGCCCTTTCCCTTCAAGGACGGGAGAATCTGGAAACACCATATATTTT	CASSPFPSRTGESGNTIYF
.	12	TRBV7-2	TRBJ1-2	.	TGTGCCAGCAGCATGCCAGGGTATGGCTACACCTTC	CASSMPGYGYTF
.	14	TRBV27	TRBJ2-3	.	TGTGCCAGCACCCCCCGACACCCCACAGATACGCAGTATTTT	CASTPRHPTDTQYF
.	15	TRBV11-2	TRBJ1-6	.	TGTGCCAGCAGCACCGGCCTAGGGGGAATGACACCCCTCCACTTT	CASSTGLGGMTPLHF
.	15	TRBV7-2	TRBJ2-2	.	TGTGCCAGCAGCTTAGCTCCGGGAACGGTCGGGGAGCTGTTTTTT	CASSLAPGTVGELFF
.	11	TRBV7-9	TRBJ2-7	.	TGTGCCAGCAGCTCAGTCTACGAGCAGTACTTC	CASSSVYEQYF
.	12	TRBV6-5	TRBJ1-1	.	TGTGCCAGCAGCCATTTCGGGGCTGAAGCTTTCTTT	CASSHFGAEAFF
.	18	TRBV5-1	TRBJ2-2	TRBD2	TGCGCCAGCAGCTTGGGAGTTCTAGCGGGAGGTTTAGCCGGGGAGCTGTTTTTT	CASSLGVLAGGLAGELFF
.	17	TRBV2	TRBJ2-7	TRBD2	TGTGCCAGCAGTGAAACGGGGACTAGGAGGAAAATAGACGAGCAGTACTTC	CASSETGTRRKIDEQYF
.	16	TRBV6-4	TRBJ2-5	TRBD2	TGTGCCAGCAGTCAGGTTAGCGGGGGGGCCACAGAGACCCAGTACTTC	CASSQVSGGATETQYF
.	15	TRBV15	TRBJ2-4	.	TGTGCCACCATGGTCCGCGGGATAGCCAAAAACATTCAGTACTTC	CATMVRGIAKNIQYF
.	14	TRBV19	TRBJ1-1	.	TGTGCCAGTACCGGCGGAGCCGTCTACACTGAAGCTTTCTTT	CASTGGAVYTEAFF
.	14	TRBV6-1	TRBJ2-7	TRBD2	TGTGCCAGCAGTGAAGGACTAGCGGTCTACGAGCAGTACTTC	CASSEGLAVYEQYF
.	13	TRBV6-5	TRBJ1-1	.	TGTGCCAGTGGGGACATCCAGAACACTGAAGCTTTCTTT	CASGDIQNTEAFF
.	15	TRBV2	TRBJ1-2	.	TGTGCCAGCAGTGAAGCGCGGACAGCGAACTATGGCTACACCTTC	CASSEARTANYGYTF
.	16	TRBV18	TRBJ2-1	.	TGTGCCAGCTCACCCTCAGCGGGTTCCTTCTACAATGAGCAGTTCTTC	CASSPSAGSFYNEQFF
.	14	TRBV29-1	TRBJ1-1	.	TGCAGCGTTGCCCCCGGGACATTGAACACTGAAGCTTTCTTT	CSVAPGTLNTEAFF
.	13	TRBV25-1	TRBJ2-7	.	TGTGCCAGCAGCGGGACACCCTCAAACGAGCAGTACTTC	CASSGTPSNEQYF
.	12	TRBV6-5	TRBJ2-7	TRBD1	TGTGCCACCAGGACGACAGGGACCGAGCAGTACTTC	CATRTTGTEQYF
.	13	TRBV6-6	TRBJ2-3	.	TGTGCCAGCAGCGGACTTCTCGGGGATACGCAGTATTTT	CASSGLLGDTQYF
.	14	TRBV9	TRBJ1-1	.	TGTGCCAGCAGCGTAGGGGGCCGGAACACTGAAGCTTTCTTT	CASSVGGRNTEAFF
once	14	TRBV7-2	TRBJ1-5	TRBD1	TGTGCCAGCAGCTCGGACAGGGAGTATCAGCCCCAGCATTTT	CASSSDREYQPQHF
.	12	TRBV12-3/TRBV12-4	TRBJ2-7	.	TGTGCCAGCAGTTTGGGGCAGGCGCAGCAGTACTTC	CASSLGQAQQYF
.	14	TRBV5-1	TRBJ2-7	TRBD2	TGCGCCAGCAGCGCGAGTACTAGCGCGGGGGAGCAGTACTTC	CASSASTSAGEQYF
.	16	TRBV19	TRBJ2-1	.	TGTGCCAGTAGCCGGATTGACCGGGACACCGACAATGAGCAGTTCTTC	CASSRIDRDTDNEQFF
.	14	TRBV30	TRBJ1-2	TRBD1	TGTGCCTGGAGGGCAGGACAGGGGTTTAGGGGCTACACCTTC	CAWRAGQGFRGYTF
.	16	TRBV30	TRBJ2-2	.	TGTGCCTGGAGTCCCCAAACTAGTCGGAACACCGGGGAGCTGTTTTTT	CAWSPQTSRNTGELFF
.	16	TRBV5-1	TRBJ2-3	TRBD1	TGCGCCAGCAGCTTGGCCGGACAGGGTGTAACAGATACGCAGTATTTT	CASSLAGQGVTDTQYF
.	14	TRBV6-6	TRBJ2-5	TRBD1	TGTGCCAGCAGTTACTCACAGGGGACGGAGACCCAGTACTTC	CASSYSQGTETQYF
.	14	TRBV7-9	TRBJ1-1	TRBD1	TGTGCCAGCAGCGCGGGACAGCTGAACACTGAAGCTTTCTTT	CASSAGQLNTEAFF
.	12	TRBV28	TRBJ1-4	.	TGTGCCACCGGGAGGACAGTTGAAAAACTGTTTTTT	CATGRTVEKLFF
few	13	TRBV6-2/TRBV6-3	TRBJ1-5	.	TGTGCCAGCAGTTACGGCGGGAATCAGCCCCAGCATTTT	CASSYGGNQPQHF
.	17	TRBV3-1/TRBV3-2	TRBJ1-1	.	TGTGCCAGCAGCCAACCCCCCGACGGCAGCGCGGCAAGTCAAGCTTTCTTT	CASSQPPDGSAASQAFF
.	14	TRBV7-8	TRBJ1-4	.	TGTGCCAGCAGCTTTGATCAGGGCGACGAAAAACTGTTTTTT	CASSFDQGDEKLFF
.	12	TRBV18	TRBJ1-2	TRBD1	TGTGCCAGCTCTCCAGGGGGCGATGGCTACACCTTC	CASSPGGDGYTF
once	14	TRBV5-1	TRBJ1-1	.	TGCGCCAGCAGCTCTCAACTTCCAAACACTGAAGCTTTCTTT	CASSSQLPNTEAFF
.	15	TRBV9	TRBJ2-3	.	TGTGCCAGCAGCGTAGGGAGGTCAGGCACAGATACGCAGTATTTT	CASSVGRSGTDTQYF
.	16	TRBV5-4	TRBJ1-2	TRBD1	TGTGCCAGCAGCCCTGAAGCGGGACAGGGAGTTTATGGCTACACCTTC	CASSPEAGQGVYGYTF
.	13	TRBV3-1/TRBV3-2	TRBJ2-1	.	TGTGCCAGCAGCCAAGATACCTACAATGAGCAGTTCTTC	CASSQDTYNEQFF